This TCR beta chain was retrieved from a study of blood T cell repertoires in COVID-19. Looking at the study overall: Collection of acute and convalescent COVID-19 samples took place in the United States, Italy and Spain. T cells, B-cell-depleted T cells, or PBMCs supplied cDNA or gDNA.

Enrollment of patients from Seattle took place during active infection, with longitudinal follow-up. The V gene's germline CDR1 is MDHEN and CDR2 SYDVKM. The CDR3 length is 13 residues. V dropped 10 bases and J dropped 3 bases, with 13 bases sitting between them. As handled by the study authors: Amplification of reference gene primers provided the estimated nucleated cell counts. The protocol was immunoSEQ multiplex PCR, while the TCRdb copy is restricted to in-frame clones and leaves out a portion. Clone size and V and J calls were adopted from that table, with D and trimming inferred from the DNA. This table holds more than 350,000 clones, roughly 90% found once.

Sequencing was done on a sample of peripheral blood. The clonotype was recovered from a woman in her 30s with COVID-19, enrolled during active disease. This chain joins TRBV28 and TRBJ2-1, with D possibly being TRBD2 (5 bases). CDR3 bases: TGTGCCACGGGGAAGGAGGACTACAATGAGCAGTTCTTC. Translation gives CATGKEDYNEQFF.